This T cell receptor beta chain came from a study of control samples from healthy donors and cancer patients. TCRdb's table, derived via immunoSEQ multiplex PCR, lists solely in-frame clones and lacks some. The data hold around 120,000 clones, with approximately 93% observed a single time. Per the germline V gene, CDR1 is SNHLY and CDR2 is FYNNEI. The CDR3 covers 13 residues. The sequenced sample consisted of blood. The chain is built from TRBV2 and TRBJ2-7; 16 bases map to TRBD2. This clonotype was sampled from a young woman in good health. The chain's CDR3 is CASSMGLAGGQVV. The CDR3 DNA is TGTGCCAGCAGTATGGGACTAGCGGGAGGGCAGGTCGTC.